This TCR beta chain derives from a study of cytomegalovirus exposure and HLA in healthy donors. This clone was seen just once. Its antigen is unidentified. V was clipped by 7 bases and J by 6 bases; unmatched bases: 10. This CDR3 has 15 residues. Germline V gene sequence: CDR1 MNHGY, CDR2 SVAAGI. 60 Vbeta and 13 Jbeta primers were used in PCR. Clones were sequenced by immunoSEQ multiplex PCR, and TCRdb holds only the in-frame ones, with some missing. The sample carries about 200,000 clones, 75% to 90% recorded once. Study-wide results and limits: The records held CMV serostatus as the only immune exposure information.

This TCR was recovered from a woman in her twenties or thirties in good health and CMV-seronegative. The J gene is TRBJ1-5, the V gene TRBV6-9, with TRBD1 matching over 9 bases. Material: PBMCs. In DNA, the CDR3 is TGTGCCAGCACCGAGGGACAGGGAGCGGCTCAGCCCCAGCATTTT. It codes for CASTEGQGAAQPQHF.